The 31 T cell receptor beta chains below were found in one sample sequenced in a study of Ad26.COV2.S vaccination and SARS-CoV-2 variants. Libraries were prepared by immunoSEQ multiplex PCR; TCRdb keeps only in-frame clonotypes and omits some of them. The data hold some 250,000 clones, with approximately 90% observed a single time. The treatment is: 15 to 20 received Ad26.COV2.S at low or high dose, single or two shots; about 5 received placebo; per-sample allocation not given. Samples came from day 63 after the first vaccine or placebo injection. The sequenced sample was peripheral blood, obtained in a trial of Ad26.COV2.S vaccine versus placebo. These receptors all stem from a person between 18 and 65 years old who received the Ad26.COV2.S COVID-19 vaccine or a placebo.

This sequence joins TRBV7-8 and TRBJ1-2; D is undetermined. The CDR3 is 14 amino acids. Trimming removed 0 bases from V and 1 base from J, with 6 bases in between. Germline CDR1 and CDR2: SGHVS and FQNEAQ. CDR3 region: CASSLAIDNYGYTF. The DNA of the CDR3 is TGTGCCAGCAGCTTAGCGATAGATAACTATGGCTACACCTTC.

The chain couples TRBV6-6 to TRBJ2-7; no reliable D call. Trimming stripped 6 bases from V and 5 bases from J, with 11 bases between. The CDR3 runs 12 residues. Germline CDR1 and CDR2: MNHNY and SVGAGI (reference sequence). CDR3 sequence: CASSPDRDEQYF. In DNA form, the CDR3 reads TGTGCCAGCAGCCCCGATCGGGACGAGCAGTACTTC.

This clone was counted a few times. V is TRBV11-3 and J is TRBJ1-4; D not resolved. The CDR3 is 16 amino acids. V lost 3 bases, J lost 7 bases, and 18 bases lay in between. Germline loops: CDR1 SGHNT, CDR2 YENEEA. Here the CDR3 reads CASSFNQAVEGEKLFF. The CDR3 bases are TGTGCCAGCAGCTTCAATCAGGCGGTAGAGGGTGAAAAACTGTTTTTT.

V gene TRBV7-2 combines with J gene TRBJ1-1; D not resolved. With 5 bases removed from V and 6 bases from J, the gap between germline ends came to 13 bases. This CDR3 contains 13 residues. CDR1 is SGHTA and CDR2 is FQGNSA in the germline V gene. CDR3 in amino acids: CASSPGVNPEAFF. The CDR3 DNA reads TGTGCCAGCAGCCCTGGAGTCAACCCTGAAGCTTTCTTT.

The chain carries TRBV4-2 and TRBJ2-1; 11 bases map to TRBD2. CDR1 LGHNA and CDR2 YNFKEQ come from the germline V gene. V trimming: 1 base; J trimming: 6 bases; junction bases outside the gene matches: 11. This CDR3 has 18 amino acids. For the CDR3, the DNA is TGTGCCAGCAGCCAAGCCAGGCGACTAGCGGGACGGGTCAATGAGCAGTTCTTC. Translated: CASSQARRLAGRVNEQFF.

The V and J genes are TRBV5-1 and TRBJ1-1; tentatively, D is TRBD1 (6 bases). The CDR3 is 13 amino acids. Deletions cut 4 bases from V and 1 base from J, with 8 bases between. Germline-derived CDR1 and CDR2 are SGHRS and YFSETQ. CDR3 nucleotide sequence: TGCGCCAGCAGCCCACAGGGGAACACTGAAGCTTTCTTT. Its protein is CASSPQGNTEAFF.

CDR3 sequence: CASSVGRAPSAEKLFF. CDR3 nucleotides: TGTGCCAGCAGCGTAGGAAGGGCACCCTCAGCGGAAAAACTGTTTTTT. This rearrangement joins TRBV9 to TRBJ1-4, with D unresolved. In germline, CDR1 is SGDLS, CDR2 YYNGEE. The germline V and J ends were trimmed by 0 bases and 8 bases, with 17 bases remaining between them. This CDR3 comprises 16 residues.

The J gene is TRBJ2-7, the V gene TRBV11-2; D gene ambiguous. The CDR3 totals 15 residues. Trimming left V 2 bases short and J 4 bases short, with 15 bases between. The germline V gene has CDR1 SGHAT and CDR2 FQNNGV. CDR3 protein: CASSLLRPPDYEQYF. Written as DNA, the CDR3 is TGTGCCAGCAGCTTACTCAGGCCTCCGGATTACGAGCAGTACTTC.

V gene TRBV30 combines with J gene TRBJ1-5; D ambiguous. V lost 4 bases and J lost 5, with 12 bases in between. Germline loops: CDR1 GTSNPN, CDR2 SVGIG (reference sequence). The CDR3 length is 13 residues. The CDR3 is CAWNGGLDQPQHF. Written as DNA, the CDR3 is TGTGCCTGGAACGGTGGGCTGGATCAGCCCCAGCATTTT.

The V gene is TRBV11-3, the J gene TRBJ2-1, with TRBD2 matching 8 bases. V was clipped by 1 base and J by 10 bases; unmatched bases: 9. Germline assignment: CDR1 SGHNT and CDR2 YENEEA. The CDR3 is made up of 15 amino acids. CDR3 residues: CASSLVGGAGEEQFF. The CDR3 DNA reads TGTGCCAGCAGCTTAGTCGGGGGGGCTGGCGAGGAGCAGTTCTTC. The whole variable domain, filled in from reference TRBV11-3 and TRBJ2-1, reads EAGVVQSPRYKIIEKKQPVAFWCNPISGHNTLYWYLQNLGQGPELLIRYENEEAVDDSQLPKDRFSAERLKGVDSTLKIQPAELGDSAVYLCASSLVGGAGEEQFFGPGTRLTVL.

V and J are TRBV11-1 and TRBJ2-5, with 10 bases lining up with TRBD2. The V gene's germline CDR1 is SGHAT and CDR2 FQDESV (reference sequence). The ends lost 5 bases at V and 2 bases at J; junction bases unmatched: 5. The CDR3 sequence is 15 residues long. CDR3 sequence: CASSRTGLAQETQYF. CDR3 DNA sequence: TGTGCCAGCAGCAGAACGGGACTAGCGCAAGAGACCCAGTACTTC.

This chain uses TRBV4-1 with TRBJ1-2, with a weak D call TRBD1 (5 bases). The germline gives CDR1 MGHRA, CDR2 YSYEKL. Trimming removed 4 bases from V and 3 bases from J, with 9 bases in between. The CDR3 has 13 residues. CDR3 DNA sequence: TGCGCCAGCAGCCGAGGGGAAGACTATGGCTACACCTTC. It translates to CASSRGEDYGYTF.

The genes are TRBV5-1 and TRBJ1-1; tentative D call: TRBD1 (6 bases). Trimming cost V 4 bases and J 0 bases, with 10 bases left between them. This CDR3 region has 14 residues. Germline loops: CDR1 SGHRS, CDR2 YFSETQ. The CDR3 region has the DNA TGCGCCAGCAGCGGGACACAGTTGAACACTGAAGCTTTCTTT. Protein product: CASSGTQLNTEAFF. The full variable domain, with the rest looked up from reference TRBV5-1 and TRBJ1-1, is KAGVTQTPRYLIKTRGQQVTLSCSPISGHRSVSWYQQTPGQGLQFLFEYFSETQRNKGNFPGRFSGRQFSNSRSEMNVSTLELGDSALYLCASSGTQLNTEAFFGQGTRLTVV.

This chain joins TRBV10-3 and TRBJ2-3; D possibly uses TRBD1 or TRBD2 (6 bases each). CDR3 length equals 15 residues. The germline gives CDR1 ENHRY, CDR2 SYGVKD. V dropped 10 bases and J dropped 1 base, with 18 bases sitting between them. The CDR3 nucleotides read TGTGCCACGGGGGCCAAGAGTCAGGGCACAGATACGCAGTATTTT. This translates into CATGAKSQGTDTQYF.

This clone was observed once. The genes are TRBV28 and TRBJ2-7; possibly TRBD1 for D (5 bases). Germline-derived CDR1 and CDR2 are MDHEN and SYDVKM. The CDR3 runs 14 residues. V was clipped by 4 bases and J by 2 bases, with 12 bases between them. CDR3 residues: CASSWRQLPYEQYF. As DNA, the CDR3 is TGTGCCAGCAGTTGGAGACAGCTCCCCTACGAGCAGTACTTC.

The chain carries TRBV18 and TRBJ1-2, with 11 bases identical to TRBD1. V lost 2 bases to trimming and J lost 4 bases; unmatched junction nucleotides: 15. Germline V gives CDR1 KGHSH, CDR2 LQKENI. This CDR3 is built from 19 residues. In DNA form, the CDR3 reads TGTGCCAGCTCACCATTATCTACTCCGGGACAGGGGGATACCTATGGCTACACCTTC. Translating it yields CASSPLSTPGQGDTYGYTF. Full variable domain (missing parts from reference TRBV18 and TRBJ1-2): NAGVMQNPRHLVRRRGQEARLRCSPMKGHSHVYWYRQLPEEGLKFMVYLQKENIIDESGMPKERFSAEFPKEGPSILRIQQVVRGDSAAYFCASSPLSTPGQGDTYGYTFGSGTRLTVV.

The J gene is TRBJ2-1, the V gene TRBV28; TRBD1 agrees at 7 bases. After removal of 6 bases from V and 2 bases from J, the junction contained 13 bases not matched to a gene. Germline-derived CDR1 and CDR2 are MDHEN and SYDVKM. The CDR3 length is 17 residues. This CDR3 is CASRDTGDPVAYNEQFF. The CDR3 coding sequence is TGTGCCAGCAGAGATACAGGGGATCCCGTGGCCTACAATGAGCAGTTCTTC.

This chain links TRBV11-2 with TRBJ1-1; a possible D gene is TRBD1 (6 bases). V was cut by 4 bases and J by 1 base, with 7 bases left in between. In germline, CDR1 is SGHAT, CDR2 FQNNGV. This CDR3 has 13 residues. CDR3 nucleotide sequence: TGTGCCAGCAGCTCGGACAGGAACACTGAAGCTTTCTTT. Its translation: CASSSDRNTEAFF. The full variable domain, its missing parts supplied by reference TRBV11-2 and TRBJ1-1, is EAGVAQSPRYKIIEKRQSVAFWCNPISGHATLYWYQQILGQGPKLLIQFQNNGVVDDSQLPKDRFSAERLKGVDSTLKIQPAKLEDSAVYLCASSSDRNTEAFFGQGTRLTVV.

The rearrangement links TRBV7-3 to TRBJ2-7; D may match TRBD1 or TRBD2 (5 bases each). V was pared by 2 bases and J by 6 bases, with 17 bases between. The CDR3 totals 15 residues. Germline V lookup: CDR1 SGHTA, CDR2 FQGTGA. The CDR3 coding sequence is TGTGCCAGCAGCTTAGAGATAGGTGGTGGGACCGAGCAGTACTTC. As protein: CASSLEIGGGTEQYF.

V gene TRBV11-3 combines with J gene TRBJ2-2, with D uncertain. Germline V gene lookup returns CDR1 SGHNT and CDR2 YENEEA. The CDR3 contains 13 residues. Deletions cut 4 bases from V and 0 bases from J, with 3 bases between. The CDR3 region is CASSSSNTGELFF. Written as DNA, the CDR3 is TGTGCCAGCAGCTCCTCGAACACCGGGGAGCTGTTTTTT.

The chain employs TRBV5-1 and TRBJ2-3, with D possibly TRBD2 on 5 matching bases. The V gene's germline CDR1 is SGHRS and CDR2 YFSETQ. This CDR3 has 18 residues. Trimming stripped 0 bases from V and 6 bases from J, with 23 bases between. The CDR3 region is CASSLAVGWESFLDTQYF. CDR3 DNA: TGCGCCAGCAGCTTGGCCGTTGGTTGGGAGTCGTTTTTGGATACGCAGTATTTT.

This sequence joins TRBV7-9 and TRBJ2-7; D is possibly TRBD1 (6 bases). Germline V lookup: CDR1 SEHNR, CDR2 FQNEAQ (reference sequence). The CDR3 runs 13 residues. Trimming shortened V by 5 bases and J by 7 bases, and 15 bases separated the two germline ends. In nucleotides, the CDR3 is TGTGCCAGCAGCGCCCGACAGGACGGGGAGCAGTACTTC. Its protein product is CASSARQDGEQYF. The full variable domain, its missing parts supplied by reference TRBV7-9 and TRBJ2-7, is DTGVSQNPRHKITKRGQNVTFRCDPISEHNRLYWYRQTLGQGPEFLTYFQNEAQLEKSRLLSDRFSAERPKGSFSTLEIQRTEQGDSAMYLCASSARQDGEQYFGPGTRLTVT.

The chain combines TRBV9 with TRBJ2-3; D call uncertain. Germline V CDR1 and CDR2: SGDLS, YYNGEE. Trimming removed 0 bases at V and 1 base at J, with 9 bases between. This CDR3 has 15 amino acids. CDR3 amino acids: CASSVATTGTDTQYF. CDR3 bases: TGTGCCAGCAGCGTAGCTACAACAGGCACAGATACGCAGTATTTT.

The chain couples TRBV13 to TRBJ2-7; 7 bases fit TRBD2. CDR1 is PRHDT and CDR2 is FYEKMQ in the germline V gene (reference sequence). Unmatched junction bases numbered 12, after V lost 3 bases and J lost 4 bases. CDR3 length: 16 residues. This chain's CDR3 is CASSFLEASGRYEQYF. For the CDR3, the DNA is TGTGCCAGCAGCTTCTTAGAGGCTAGCGGAAGGTACGAGCAGTACTTC.

The V and J genes are TRBV6-2 or TRBV6-3 and TRBJ2-1; D is undetermined. The CDR3 sequence is 14 residues long. Germline CDR1 reads MNHEY; CDR2 reads SVGEGT. V was cut by 3 bases and J by 6 bases, with 12 bases left in between. The CDR3 loop is CASSYGPLINEQFF. The CDR3 region has the DNA TGTGCCAGCAGTTATGGACCCCTTATCAATGAGCAGTTCTTC.

J is TRBJ2-2 and V is TRBV7-9; D possibly matches TRBD1 or TRBD2 (5 bases each). V was pared by 6 bases and J by 6 bases, with 20 bases between. The CDR3 consists of 16 residues. CDR1 is SEHNR, CDR2 FQNEAQ, per germline (reference sequence). CDR3 coding DNA: TGTGCCAGCAGTTTGGATGGGACCCTGGGGGCCGGGGAGCTGTTTTTT. Protein sequence: CASSLDGTLGAGELFF.

The chain links TRBV19 to TRBJ1-2, with unresolved D. CDR3 length equals 15 residues. The V end was cut by 1 base, the J end by 7 bases, with 16 bases between. CDR1 is LNHDA and CDR2 is SQIVND in the germline V gene (reference sequence). CDR3 amino acids: CASSIAATTLSGYTF. For the CDR3, the DNA is TGTGCCAGTAGTATAGCCGCGACAACATTGAGTGGCTACACCTTC.

CDR3 sequence (DNA): TGTGCCAGCATTGGGGGCAAGGTCCCCGTTGGCTACACCTTC. Amino acids: CASIGGKVPVGYTF. This sequence joins TRBV19 and TRBJ1-2; possibly TRBD1 for D (6 bases). Between the trimmed V and J ends, which lost 9 bases and 7 bases, there was a span of 21 bases. Germline loops: CDR1 LNHDA, CDR2 SQIVND (reference sequence). The CDR3 spans 14 residues.

The chain carries TRBV24-1 and TRBJ2-5; weak D call: TRBD2 (5 bases). This CDR3 is built from 13 residues. V was shortened by 9 bases and J by 2 bases, with 12 bases between the two germline ends. Germline V gene lookup returns CDR1 KGHDR and CDR2 SFDVKD. For the CDR3, the DNA is TGTGCCACCGGTCGGACGGGGCAAGAGACCCAGTACTTC. Residues: CATGRTGQETQYF.

There are a few counts of this clone. The J gene is TRBJ2-3, the V gene TRBV5-1; D may be TRBD1 (6 bases). In germline, CDR1 is SGHRS, CDR2 YFSETQ. This CDR3 comprises 15 residues. V lost 3 bases to trimming and J lost 1 base, with 12 bases between them. The CDR3 loop reads CASSSSGVGTDTQYF. CDR3 DNA: TGCGCCAGCAGCTCCTCAGGGGTAGGCACAGATACGCAGTATTTT.

The J gene is TRBJ1-2, the V gene TRBV28, with D unclear. V shed 1 base and J shed 0 bases, with 12 bases lying between them. Germline V gene data show CDR1 as MDHEN and CDR2 as SYDVKM. The CDR3 covers 16 residues. The CDR3 bases are TGTGCCAGCAGTTTATCCGAAGGCGGTACTAACTATGGCTACACCTTC. It yields the protein CASSLSEGGTNYGYTF.